A selection of T cell receptor beta chains follows, all from one sample in a study of cytomegalovirus exposure and HLA in healthy donors. Measured with immunoSEQ multiplex PCR; TCRdb has only the in-frame clones, and not every one. The top ten clones hold more than 0.65% of a sample with more than 95,000 clones, around 15% of them seen once. The specimen was PBMCs. Every receptor here comes from a female donor in good health and CMV-seronegative. CDR3s include the opening cysteine and the closing phenylalanine or tryptophan. Each record gives: CDR3 DNA, CDR3 protein, D gene, clone size, J gene, V gene. The D gene is left open where the match is weak. Where a row states a size, it is once, few, many or the class of an expanded clone; other rows omit it.

TGTGCCAGCAGACCGAGGGGAGGGGCAACTCGAAAACTGTTTTTT	CASRPRGGATRKLFF	.	.	TRBJ1-4	TRBV6-5
TGTGCCAGCAGCGTGAGGGAGGGAGAAAACATTCAGTACTTC	CASSVREGENIQYF	TRBD2	.	TRBJ2-4	TRBV7-2
TGCGCCAGCAGCCACCTCAGACTAGCGGGGGGGTCAGATACGCAGTATTTT	CASSHLRLAGGSDTQYF	TRBD2	.	TRBJ2-3	TRBV4-1
TGCGCCAGCAGCCAAGATTGGGGGGGCACCGGGGAGCTGTTTTTT	CASSQDWGGTGELFF	TRBD2	.	TRBJ2-2	TRBV4-3
TGTGCCAGCAGTTTTGGACAGAGCTACGAGCAGTACTTC	CASSFGQSYEQYF	.	few	TRBJ2-7	TRBV6-5
TGTGCCAGCAGCTCAACTAGCGGGTTTGGCGAGCAGTACTTC	CASSSTSGFGEQYF	TRBD2	.	TRBJ2-7	TRBV11-2
TGCAGCGGGGGGACAGGGACAGGGAACACTGAAGCTTTCTTT	CSGGTGTGNTEAFF	TRBD1	few	TRBJ1-1	TRBV29-1
TGTGCCAGCAGCCCGCGGGGACAGGTGAACACTGAAGCTTTCTTT	CASSPRGQVNTEAFF	TRBD1	few	TRBJ1-1	TRBV7-9
TGTGCCAGTAGTAGAGGGTCTGAGCGTCGGATTCAGCCCCAGCATTTT	CASSRGSERRIQPQHF	.	.	TRBJ1-5	TRBV19
TGTGCCAGCAGCTTGGGACTAGCGGGGGGGCCCGTCGCTCGGCAGTTCTTC	CASSLGLAGGPVARQFF	TRBD2	few	TRBJ2-1	TRBV7-9
TGTGCCAGCAGTGGACGCGGGGGCTCCTACAATGAGCAGTTCTTC	CASSGRGGSYNEQFF	TRBD2	few	TRBJ2-1	TRBV25-1
TGTGCCAGCAGTTACGGGGCAGACGACACTGAAGCTTTCTTT	CASSYGADDTEAFF	.	.	TRBJ1-1	TRBV6-5
TGTGCCAGCAGCTTAGGGGTGACAGGGTTCCGCTTT	CASSLGVTGFRF	TRBD1	.	TRBJ1-6	TRBV7-9
TGTGCCAGCAGCGCAGCGACAGGGGGCATAACGAGCACAGATACGCAGTATTTT	CASSAATGGITSTDTQYF	TRBD1	.	TRBJ2-3	TRBV9
TGCGCCAGCAGCCAAAGCAATTCCCTGAACACTGAAGCTTTCTTT	CASSQSNSLNTEAFF	.	few	TRBJ1-1	TRBV4-3
TGTGCCAGCAGCCAAGGACAGGGGAACATTCAGTACTTC	CASSQGQGNIQYF	TRBD1	.	TRBJ2-4	TRBV4-2
TGTGCCAGCAGTGAAGATCTGGGCAGCTACTCTGGAAACACCATATATTTT	CASSEDLGSYSGNTIYF	.	.	TRBJ1-3	TRBV2
TGCGCCAGCAGCTTGGCCCTGGGCCACTACGAGCAGTACTTC	CASSLALGHYEQYF	.	few	TRBJ2-7	TRBV5-1
TGTGCCAGCAGTAAGCGACAGACACCCTATGGCTACACCTTC	CASSKRQTPYGYTF	.	few	TRBJ1-2	TRBV2
TGTGCCAGCAGGCCACATCTTTCCTACGAGCAGTACTTC	CASRPHLSYEQYF	.	few	TRBJ2-7	TRBV2